This T cell receptor beta chain was sequenced for a study of T cell changes during pregnancy in multiple sclerosis. Some clones are missing from TCRdb's copy, which holds only in-frame ones; the method was immunoSEQ multiplex PCR. The table includes some 31,000 clones, about 88% detected once. Germline assignment: CDR1 DFQATT and CDR2 SNEGSKA (reference sequence). The CDR3 loop spans 10 amino acids. V was shortened by 8 bases and J by 12 bases, with 15 bases between the two germline ends. This specimen consisted of CD8+ T cells from peripheral blood mononuclear cells, obtained in the third trimester of pregnancy. The receptor comes from a female donor with multiple sclerosis, enrolled in a pregnancy study. The chain recombines TRBV20-1 with TRBJ2-3, with D tentatively TRBD2 (6 bases). CDR3 nucleotides: TGCAGTCTTTGGATGGCGGGACAGTATTTT. The encoded protein is CSLWMAGQYF.